This paragraph reports one T cell receptor beta chain. What it binds is unknown. The ends lost 1 base at V and 8 bases at J; junction bases unmatched: 4. Germline loops: CDR1 SGHTA, CDR2 FQGNSA. The CDR3 runs 15 residues. These data are taken from a study of T cell responses to AZD1222 COVID-19 vaccine. Study-wide results and limits: Unmutated regions of variants are reportedly targeted by nearly half of spike-specific TCRs. Donor demographics were predominantly white British with a female majority; clonal diversity may be underestimated.

TCRdb's copy holds only in-frame clones and misses some; the assay was immunoSEQ multiplex PCR. The repertoire holds 90,000 to 100,000 clones, with roughly nine tenths as singletons. The chain has TRBV7-2 and TRBJ2-1; TRBD2 matches at 11 bases. The specimen comprised peripheral blood, sampled on day 0 of AZD1222 vaccination. This sequence was found in an adult in good health. This CDR3 is CASSLVGTSGHEQFF. DNA for the CDR3: TGTGCCAGCAGCTTAGTCGGGACTAGCGGACATGAGCAGTTCTTC. Together with reference TRBV7-2 and TRBJ2-1, the CDR3 gives the full variable domain: GAGVSQSPSNKVTEKGKDVELRCDPISGHTALYWYRQSLGQGLEFLIYFQGNSAPDKSGLPSDRFSAERTGGSVSTLTIQRTQQEDSAVYLCASSLVGTSGHEQFFGPGTRLTVL.